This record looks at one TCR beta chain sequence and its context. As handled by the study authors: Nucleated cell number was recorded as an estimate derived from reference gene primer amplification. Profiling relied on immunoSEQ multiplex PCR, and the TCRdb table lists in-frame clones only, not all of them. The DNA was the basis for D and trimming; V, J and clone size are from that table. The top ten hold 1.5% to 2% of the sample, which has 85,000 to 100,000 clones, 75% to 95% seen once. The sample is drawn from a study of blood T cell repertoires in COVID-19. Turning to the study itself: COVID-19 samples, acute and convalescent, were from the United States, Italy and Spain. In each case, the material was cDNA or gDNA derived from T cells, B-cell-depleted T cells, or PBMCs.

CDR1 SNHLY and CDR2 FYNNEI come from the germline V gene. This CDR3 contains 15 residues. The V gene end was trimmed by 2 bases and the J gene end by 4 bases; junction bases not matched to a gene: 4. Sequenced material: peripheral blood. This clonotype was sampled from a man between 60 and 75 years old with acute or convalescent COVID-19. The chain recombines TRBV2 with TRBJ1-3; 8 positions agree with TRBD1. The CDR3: CASSELDRAGNTIYF. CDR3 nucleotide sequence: TGTGCCAGCAGTGAATTGGACAGGGCGGGAAACACCATATATTTT.